This is a list of T cell receptor beta chains from one sample in a study of cytomegalovirus exposure and HLA in healthy donors. Assay: immunoSEQ multiplex PCR; the TCRdb copy retains only in-frame clones and omits some. The repertoire holds tens of thousands of clones, with 65% as singletons. The sample taken for sequencing was PBMCs. The receptors come from a man between 50 and 59 years old in good health and CMV-seropositive. CDR3s include the opening cysteine and the closing phenylalanine or tryptophan. A D gene is named only where the DNA matches it firmly. The size entry is marked missing in some rows and otherwise reads once, few, many or a size class.

CDR3 DNA	CDR3 protein	clone size	J gene	D gene	V gene
TGCGCCAGCAGCTCGTCAAGCGGGGGGGCCCGGGGCAATGAGCAGTTCTTC	CASSSSSGGARGNEQFF	-	TRBJ2-1	TRBD2	TRBV5-1
TGCGCCAGCAGCCAAACTAAGACCTACGAGCAGTACTTC	CASSQTKTYEQYF	few	TRBJ2-7	-	TRBV5-1
TGTGCCAGCAGCCCCCAGAGGGTGGAGACCCAGTACTTC	CASSPQRVETQYF	-	TRBJ2-5	-	TRBV27
TGTGCCAGCTCAACGAGGGGGATCGCAGATACGCAGTATTTT	CASSTRGIADTQYF	-	TRBJ2-3	-	TRBV18
TGTGCCAGCAGTTCACAGGGGAACACTGAAGCTTTCTTT	CASSSQGNTEAFF	few	TRBJ1-1	-	TRBV6-5
TGCGCCAGCTCGCCGGACAGGGGTCATCAGCCCCAGCATTTT	CASSPDRGHQPQHF	-	TRBJ1-5	TRBD1	TRBV5-1
TGTGCCAGTAGTTTGGGACATACCTCCTACGAGCAGTACTTC	CASSLGHTSYEQYF	-	TRBJ2-7	-	TRBV19
TGTGCCAGCTCGCTAGGACAGGGGGCCTACAATGAGCAGTTCTTC	CASSLGQGAYNEQFF	few	TRBJ2-1	TRBD1	TRBV18
TGTGCCAGCAGCGCCGGCGGGCGCGGGGAGCTGTTTTTT	CASSAGGRGELFF	-	TRBJ2-2	-	TRBV7-2
TGTGCCAGCAGCCGTAATGGCTACACCTTC	CASSRNGYTF	-	TRBJ1-2	-	TRBV28